Listed below are T cell receptor beta chains from one sample, sequenced in a study of cytomegalovirus exposure and HLA in healthy donors. The table came from immunoSEQ multiplex PCR; TCRdb's copy has only in-frame clones and leaves some out. The data hold tens of thousands of clones, with about three quarters observed a single time. Material for sequencing was PBMCs. The receptors come from a man between 60 and 70 years old in good health and CMV-seronegative. CDR3s include the opening cysteine and the closing phenylalanine or tryptophan. A D gene is named only where the DNA matches it firmly. Clone size, where shown, is once, few, many, or a class for clones that have expanded.

clone_size: .; j_call: TRBJ2-3; v_call: TRBV10-3; d_call: .; cdr3_aa: CASSYSGAGSSDTQYF; cdr3_nt: TGTGCCAGCAGTTACTCTGGAGCGGGTTCCTCAGATACGCAGTATTTT
clone_size: medium-sized; j_call: TRBJ2-7; v_call: TRBV6-1; d_call: TRBD2; cdr3_aa: CASSVRLASYEQYF; cdr3_nt: TGTGCCAGCAGTGTTAGACTAGCTTCCTACGAGCAGTACTTC
clone_size: once; j_call: TRBJ1-3; v_call: TRBV7-2; d_call: TRBD1; cdr3_aa: CASSARTGGVNTIYF; cdr3_nt: TGTGCCAGCAGCGCCCGGACAGGGGGCGTGAACACCATATATTTT
clone_size: .; j_call: TRBJ1-6; v_call: TRBV29-1; d_call: TRBD1; cdr3_aa: CSVGTGGNSPLHF; cdr3_nt: TGCAGCGTCGGGACAGGGGGAAATTCACCCCTCCACTTT
clone_size: .; j_call: TRBJ2-1; v_call: TRBV27; d_call: TRBD2; cdr3_aa: CASRTSGNANEQFF; cdr3_nt: TGTGCCAGCAGGACTAGCGGGAATGCCAATGAGCAGTTCTTC
clone_size: .; j_call: TRBJ2-2; v_call: TRBV10-3; d_call: .; cdr3_aa: CAMCPEDTGELFF; cdr3_nt: TGTGCCATGTGTCCCGAGGACACCGGGGAGCTGTTTTTT
clone_size: .; j_call: TRBJ2-1; v_call: TRBV27; d_call: TRBD2; cdr3_aa: CASSQRGEDEQFF; cdr3_nt: TGTGCCAGCAGTCAACGGGGGGAGGATGAGCAGTTCTTC
clone_size: .; j_call: TRBJ1-1; v_call: TRBV5-1; d_call: TRBD1; cdr3_aa: CASSTGQRNTEAFF; cdr3_nt: TGCGCCAGCAGCACGGGACAGCGAAACACTGAAGCTTTCTTT
clone_size: few; j_call: TRBJ2-3; v_call: TRBV4-1; d_call: .; cdr3_aa: CASSQDFGGYTDTQYF; cdr3_nt: TGCGCCAGCAGCCAAGACTTTGGGGGGTACACAGATACGCAGTATTTT
clone_size: .; j_call: TRBJ2-3; v_call: TRBV7-2; d_call: TRBD2; cdr3_aa: CASGRPRGNTQYF; cdr3_nt: TGTGCCAGCGGACGGCCGCGGGGGAATACGCAGTATTTT
clone_size: .; j_call: TRBJ2-5; v_call: TRBV25-1; d_call: .; cdr3_aa: CAGGWRETQYF; cdr3_nt: TGTGCCGGGGGGTGGAGGGAGACCCAGTACTTC